This entry features one TCR beta chain sequence. Its antigen is unidentified. This sample stems from a study of OX40 agonist ivuxolimab in advanced cancers. Study summary: Ivuxolimab is a fully human IgG2 antibody that activates OX40 (CD134). Findings of the study overall: There were also nonresponders showing low normalized T-cell clonal expansion.

J gave up 5 bases and V 10 bases, and 14 bases lay outside the gene matches. The CDR3 length is 15 residues. CDR1 ENHRY and CDR2 SYGVKD come from the germline V gene. The data were produced by immunoSEQ multiplex PCR, yet TCRdb's version contains in-frame clones alone and is incomplete. The table lists roughly 60,000 clones, approximately 90% of them singletons. This receptor was taken from an adult with an advanced solid tumor such as melanoma, head and neck, liver or kidney cancer. This chain connects TRBV10-3 to TRBJ1-5; 7 positions agree with TRBD1. Sequencing used CD4+ or CD8+ T cells sorted from blood, obtained in a trial of the OX40 agonist ivuxolimab. The DNA of the CDR3 is TGTGCCAGGGGACAGTCCGGGGTGAAGGATCAGCCCCAGCATTTT. It encodes CARGQSGVKDQPQHF.